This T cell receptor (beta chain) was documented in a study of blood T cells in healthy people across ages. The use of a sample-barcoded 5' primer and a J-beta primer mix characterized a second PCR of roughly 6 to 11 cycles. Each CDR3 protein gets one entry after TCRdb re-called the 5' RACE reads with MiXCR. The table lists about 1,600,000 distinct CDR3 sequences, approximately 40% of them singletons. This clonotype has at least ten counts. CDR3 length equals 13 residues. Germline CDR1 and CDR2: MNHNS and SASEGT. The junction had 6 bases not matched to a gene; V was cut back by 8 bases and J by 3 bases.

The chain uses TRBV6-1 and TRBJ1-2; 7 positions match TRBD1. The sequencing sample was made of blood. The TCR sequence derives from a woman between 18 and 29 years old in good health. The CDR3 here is CASRPGTDYGYTF. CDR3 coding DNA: TGTGCCAGCCGTCCCGGGACAGACTATGGCTACACCTTC.